This T cell receptor (beta chain) comes out of a study of T cell responses to AZD1222 COVID-19 vaccine. Study results and caveats: Most donors were white British, females outnumbered males, and clonal diversity was possibly underestimated. Two doses of AZD1222 preceded a rise in Spike-specific TCR breadth and depth.

This table comes from immunoSEQ multiplex PCR, and its TCRdb copy is limited to in-frame clones, with some not included. In the table there are 150,000 or so clones, around 90% of which are singletons. With respect to this clone: Antigen: not known.

The CDR3 loop spans 13 amino acids. Trimming cost V 3 bases and J 8 bases, with 16 bases left between them. The germline CDR1 and CDR2 sequences are GTSNPN and SVGIG (reference sequence). This clonotype originated in an adult in good health. This chain connects TRBV30 to TRBJ1-2, with D maybe TRBD1 (5 bases). Sequencing was performed on peripheral blood, taken on day 0 of MenACWY control vaccination. The CDR3 loop is CAWSQGGALGYTF. Here the CDR3 DNA reads TGTGCCTGGAGCCAAGGAGGGGCGCTCGGCTACACCTTC.